This T cell receptor beta chain was observed in a study of CD8 T cells in Susac syndrome. CDR1 and CDR2 (germline): SGDLS, YYNGEE. The V gene end was trimmed by 1 base and the J gene end by 1 base; junction bases not matched to a gene: 7. This CDR3 spans 18 amino acids. This clonotype has just one count. The antigen is unknown. Random hexamers primed reverse transcription of about 0.45 to 1 ug RNA. TCRdb re-called the immunoSEQ multiplex PCR reads through MiXCR, storing one row per CDR3 protein. The sample lists about 200,000 distinct CDR3 sequences, roughly 95% seen once, with approximately 0.094% in the top ten. Study results and caveats: The authors acknowledged that the study's TCR sequencing and HLA analysis involved relatively few individuals.

Sequencing targeted TCR beta in T cells from blood (CD8+ and CD4+). Controls comprised healthy donors matched for age and sex. CD8+ and CD4+ T cells were negatively isolated; TEMRA cells were FACS-enriched. The receptor comes from a human donor in good health. The rearrangement joins TRBV9 to TRBJ2-2; TRBD1 agrees at 10 bases. The specimen was CD4+ T cells from PBMCs. The CDR3 sequence: CASSVFPGQGRNTGELFF. CDR3 DNA: TGTGCCAGCAGCGTATTTCCGGGACAGGGGCGGAACACCGGGGAGCTGTTTTTT.